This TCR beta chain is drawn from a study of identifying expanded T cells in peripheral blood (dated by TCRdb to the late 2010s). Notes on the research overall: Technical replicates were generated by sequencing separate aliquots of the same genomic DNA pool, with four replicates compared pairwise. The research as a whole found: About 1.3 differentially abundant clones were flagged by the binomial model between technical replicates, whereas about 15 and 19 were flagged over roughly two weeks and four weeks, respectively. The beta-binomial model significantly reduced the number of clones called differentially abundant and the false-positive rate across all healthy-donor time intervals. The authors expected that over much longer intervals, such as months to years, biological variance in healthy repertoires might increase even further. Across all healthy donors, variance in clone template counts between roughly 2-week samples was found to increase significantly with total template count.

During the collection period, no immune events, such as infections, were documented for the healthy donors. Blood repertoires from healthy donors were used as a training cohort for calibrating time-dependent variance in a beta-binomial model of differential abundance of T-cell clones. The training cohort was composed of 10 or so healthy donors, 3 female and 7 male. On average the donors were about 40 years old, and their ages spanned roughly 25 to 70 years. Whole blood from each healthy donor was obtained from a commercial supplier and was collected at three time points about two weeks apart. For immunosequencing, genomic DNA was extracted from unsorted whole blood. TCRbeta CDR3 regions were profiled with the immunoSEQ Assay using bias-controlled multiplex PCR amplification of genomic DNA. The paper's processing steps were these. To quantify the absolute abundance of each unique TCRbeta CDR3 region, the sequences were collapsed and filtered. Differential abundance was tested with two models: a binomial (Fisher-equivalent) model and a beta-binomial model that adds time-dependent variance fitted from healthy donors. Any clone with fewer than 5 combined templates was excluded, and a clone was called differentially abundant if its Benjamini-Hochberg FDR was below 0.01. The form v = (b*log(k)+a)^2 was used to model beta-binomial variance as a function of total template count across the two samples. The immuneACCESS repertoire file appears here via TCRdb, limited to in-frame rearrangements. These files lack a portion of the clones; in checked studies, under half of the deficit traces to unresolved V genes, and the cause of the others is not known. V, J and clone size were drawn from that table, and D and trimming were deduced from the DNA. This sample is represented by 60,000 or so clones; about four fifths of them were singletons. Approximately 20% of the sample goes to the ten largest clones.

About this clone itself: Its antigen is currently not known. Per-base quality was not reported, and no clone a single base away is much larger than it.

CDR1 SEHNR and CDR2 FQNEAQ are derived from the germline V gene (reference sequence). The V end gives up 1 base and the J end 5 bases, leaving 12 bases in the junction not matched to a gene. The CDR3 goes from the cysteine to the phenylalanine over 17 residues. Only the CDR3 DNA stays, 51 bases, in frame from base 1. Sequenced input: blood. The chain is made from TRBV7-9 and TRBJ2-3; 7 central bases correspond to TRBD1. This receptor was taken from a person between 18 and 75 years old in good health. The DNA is TGTGCCAGCAGCTTAGGGGGAAGACAGGGTTTCGGAGATACGCAGTATTTT. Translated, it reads CASSLGGRQGFGDTQYF.